Listed here are 24 T cell receptor beta chains from one sample, sequenced in a study of radiotherapy plus CTLA-4 blockade in lung cancer. Only in-frame clones appear in the TCRdb table, and some are missing; sequencing was by immunoSEQ multiplex PCR. The data contain about 97,000 clones, around 79% of them singletons. Sequencing used peripheral blood, obtained from a patient treated with radiotherapy plus ipilimumab. Source of these receptors: a human donor with non-small cell lung cancer who had a partial response to radiotherapy plus ipilimumab. Some clones in this sample may be carry-over from other donors' samples.

J is TRBJ1-3 and V is TRBV28, with D tentatively TRBD1 (5 bases). There are 13 residues in the CDR3. In germline, CDR1 is MDHEN, CDR2 SYDVKM. Between the trimmed V and J ends, which lost 5 bases and 9 bases, there was a span of 14 bases. The CDR3 DNA is TGTGCCAGCAGTCGTCCCTCTCAGGGCACCATATATTTT. Protein product: CASSRPSQGTIYF. Full variable domain (remainder filled in from reference TRBV28 and TRBJ1-3): DVKVTQSSRYLVKRTGEKVFLECVQDMDHENMFWYRQDPGLGLRLIYFSYDVKMKEKGDIPEGYSVSREKKERFSLILESASTNQTSMYLCASSRPSQGTIYFGEGSWLTVV.

There are a few counts of this clone. This sequence joins TRBV11-2 and TRBJ1-3; tentatively, D is TRBD1 (6 bases). Trimming shortened V by 4 bases and J by 0 bases, and 13 bases separated the two germline ends. Germline V gene sequence: CDR1 SGHAT, CDR2 FQNNGV. There are 16 residues in the CDR3. This chain's CDR3 is CASSSLTGYSGNTIYF. The CDR3, as DNA: TGTGCCAGCAGCTCGCTAACAGGGTACTCTGGAAACACCATATATTTT.

The V gene is TRBV4-2, the J gene TRBJ1-1, with TRBD1 matching 9 bases. The germline CDR1 and CDR2 sequences are LGHNA and YNFKEQ. Trimming cost V 4 bases and J 1 base; bases outside gene matches: 13. The CDR3 extends over 18 amino acids. The CDR3 loop reads CASSPWPGTGPGNTEAFF. The CDR3 DNA is TGTGCCAGCAGCCCTTGGCCTGGGACAGGGCCTGGGAACACTGAAGCTTTCTTT.

V gene TRBV7-9 combines with J gene TRBJ2-7; TRBD1 might be the D (6 bases). V lost 2 bases to trimming and J lost 6 bases, with 8 bases between them. Looked up from germline, CDR1 is SEHNR and CDR2 is FQNEAQ (reference sequence). CDR3 length: 12 amino acids. In DNA form, the CDR3 reads TGTGCCAGCAGCTTAATAGGGGGCGAGCAGTACTTC. Translating gives CASSLIGGEQYF.

V gene TRBV19 combines with J gene TRBJ2-2; 7 positions agree with TRBD1. The V gene end was trimmed by 7 bases and the J gene end by 1 base; junction bases not matched to a gene: 9. The CDR3 contains 16 residues. Germline V gene sequence: CDR1 LNHDA, CDR2 SQIVND (reference sequence). The CDR3 nucleotides are TGTGCCAGTATTCCGACAGGGCGTCGGAACACCGGGGAGCTGTTTTTT. Translation gives CASIPTGRRNTGELFF.

The rearrangement links TRBV28 to TRBJ2-3, with TRBD2 identical over 11 bases. This CDR3 has 15 residues. Trimming at V came to 7 bases and at J to 5 bases, leaving 8 bases not matched to a gene. Germline CDR1 and CDR2: MDHEN and SYDVKM. DNA of the CDR3: TGTGCCAGCAACGCACATAGCGGGAGGGTAGATACGCAGTATTTT. It translates to CASNAHSGRVDTQYF.

The rearrangement uses TRBV6-1 and TRBJ1-4, with D hard to call. Trimming left V 5 bases short and J 0 bases short, with 10 bases between. The V gene's germline CDR1 is MNHNS and CDR2 SASEGT. There are 15 residues in the CDR3. The CDR3 DNA sequence: TGTGCCAGCAGTCCCATGCGAGCAACTAATGAAAAACTGTTTTTT. This codes for CASSPMRATNEKLFF.

The J gene is TRBJ1-5, the V gene TRBV5-1; weak D call: TRBD1 (6 bases). The CDR3 consists of 16 residues. Trimming took off 1 base at V and 2 bases at J, with 13 bases between the two ends. Looked up from germline, CDR1 is SGHRS and CDR2 is YFSETQ. In DNA, the CDR3 is TGCGCCAGCAGCTTGAGGGGGATGTCAGGCAATCAGCCCCAGCATTTT. Its protein product is CASSLRGMSGNQPQHF.

This chain uses TRBV2 with TRBJ2-7; 10 bases map to TRBD1. Germline CDR1 is SNHLY and CDR2 is FYNNEI. The CDR3 contains 13 residues. The junction had 4 bases not matched to a gene; V was cut back by 5 bases and J by 6 bases. The CDR3 here is CASSWDRGREQYF. As DNA, the CDR3 is TGTGCCAGCAGTTGGGACAGGGGCCGCGAGCAGTACTTC.

V is TRBV19 and J is TRBJ1-2, with D maybe TRBD1 (5 bases). The germline V gene encodes CDR1 LNHDA and CDR2 SQIVND (reference sequence). This CDR3 region has 15 residues. Trimming cost V 7 bases and J 8 bases, with 23 bases left between them. As DNA, the CDR3 is TGTGCCAGTACCGAGCCAGGGACTAGCCGGTGGGGCTACACCTTC. It yields the protein CASTEPGTSRWGYTF.

The V and J genes are TRBV18 and TRBJ1-2, with D unresolved. Germline values: CDR1 KGHSH, CDR2 LQKENI. This CDR3 contains 15 residues. The V end lost 3 bases, the J end lost 1 base, and 12 bases lay between the germline ends. CDR3 DNA: TGTGCCAGCTCACCTATTCGGGAAGTTAACTATGGCTACACCTTC. This gives the protein CASSPIREVNYGYTF.

The chain carries TRBV5-1 and TRBJ2-5, with D perhaps TRBD2 (5 bases). The DNA end lines up better with TRBJ2-7; the J call may be wrong. The CDR3 has 14 residues. CDR1 is SGHRS and CDR2 is YFSETQ in the germline V gene. CDR3 in amino acids: CASSFEGNSYEQYF. CDR3 bases: TGCGCCAGCAGCTTTGAGGGTAACTCCTACGAGCAGTACTTC.

The rearrangement uses TRBV7-6 and TRBJ1-1; the match to TRBD1 covers 7 bases. V trimming: 1 base; J trimming: 3 bases; junction bases outside the gene matches: 2. The germline V gene has CDR1 SGHVS and CDR2 FNYEAQ. The CDR3 extends over 14 amino acids. CDR3 bases: TGTGCCAGCAGCTTAGTGACAGGGCACACTGAAGCTTTCTTT. It is translated as CASSLVTGHTEAFF.

In its sample, this clone was seen a few times. This sequence joins TRBV2 and TRBJ2-2; D is possibly TRBD2 (5 bases). The germline V and J ends were trimmed by 8 bases and 1 base, with 14 bases remaining between them. From germline, CDR1 is SNHLY and CDR2 FYNNEI. The CDR3 sequence is 15 residues long. CDR3: CASCGSEKNTGELFF. In DNA form, the CDR3 reads TGTGCCAGCTGTGGTAGCGAGAAGAACACCGGGGAGCTGTTTTTT.

The chain carries TRBV29-1 and TRBJ2-1, with 15 bases fitting TRBD2. CDR3 size: 16 residues. V lost 5 bases and J lost 4; bases outside the gene matches: 6. Germline CDR1 reads SQVTM; CDR2 reads ANQGSEA. CDR3 bases: TGCAGCGTTACAGGACTAGCGGGAGGGGGTTACAATGAGCAGTTCTTC. Protein: CSVTGLAGGGYNEQFF.

The chain links TRBV7-2 to TRBJ1-4, with D possibly TRBD1 on 6 matching bases. The germline CDR1 and CDR2 sequences are SGHTA and FQGNSA. Between the trimmed V and J ends, which lost 1 base and 8 bases, there was a span of 14 bases. This CDR3 has 15 residues. In nucleotides, the CDR3 is TGTGCCAGCAGCTTAGTCGGGGGGGCGGGCGAAAAACTGTTTTTT. Its translation is CASSLVGGAGEKLFF.

This clone occurred a few times. The chain combines TRBV5-5 with TRBJ2-2, with D unresolved. V gave up 0 bases and J gave up 1 base, with 7 bases separating them. CDR3 length: 15 residues. CDR1 is SGHKS and CDR2 is YYEKEE in the germline V gene (reference sequence). CDR3 sequence: CASSLGHMNTGELFF. CDR3 DNA sequence: TGTGCCAGCAGCTTGGGACATATGAACACCGGGGAGCTGTTTTTT.

This clone was seen more than once but under ten times. The chain combines TRBV7-8 with TRBJ1-3; 12 bases match TRBD1. The CDR3 covers 17 residues. Looked up from germline, CDR1 is SGHVS and CDR2 is FQNEAQ. J was trimmed by 4 bases and V by 5 bases; bases with no gene match: 9. The CDR3 loop is CASSRPGQGARGNTIYF. In DNA, the CDR3 is TGTGCCAGCAGCCGACCGGGACAGGGGGCAAGGGGAAACACCATATATTTT. Variable domain in full (rest from reference TRBV7-8 and TRBJ1-3): GAGVSQSPRYKVAKRGQDVALRCDPISGHVSLFWYQQALGQGPEFLTYFQNEAQLDKSGLPSDRFFAERPEGSVSTLKIQRTQQEDSAVYLCASSRPGQGARGNTIYFGEGSWLTVV.

About this clone: One junction end does not reproduce the germline sequence, and a read error may be involved. The chain is built from TRBV19 and TRBJ1-2; 7 nucleotides agree with TRBD1. Germline lookup yields CDR1 LNHDA and CDR2 SQIVND (reference sequence). This CDR3 has 14 amino acids. The CDR3 coding sequence is TGTGCCAGTAGTATTCACCGGGACAGAGCCGGGCTGCGCTTC. Residues: CASSIHRDRAGLRF.

This chain joins TRBV4-2 and TRBJ2-5; 16 bases align to TRBD2. J lost 5 bases, V lost 4 bases, and 19 bases had no gene match. In germline, CDR1 is LGHNA, CDR2 YNFKEQ. This CDR3 is 21 amino acids long. The DNA for the CDR3 is TGTGCCAGCAGCCGTGGAGGGACTAGCGGGGGGGGCTGGGGAAGGGGGGAGACCCAGTACTTC. Translated: CASSRGGTSGGGWGRGETQYF.

CDR3 sequence: CASRGQEQYF. In DNA form, the CDR3 reads TGTGCCAGCAGGGGGCAAGAGCAGTACTTC. The J gene is TRBJ2-7, the V gene TRBV13; the D gene is possibly TRBD1 (5 bases). Trimming left V 6 bases short and J 7 bases short, with 7 bases between. This CDR3 has 10 residues. Germline CDR1 and CDR2: PRHDT and FYEKMQ (reference sequence). The variable domain in full, with the rest retrieved from reference TRBV13 and TRBJ2-7, is AAGVIQSPRHLIKEKRETATLKCYPIPRHDTVYWYQQGPGQDPQFLISFYEKMQSDKGSIPDRFSAQQFSDYHSELNMSSLELGDSALYFCASRGQEQYFGPGTRLTVT.

Of note for this clone: The identical CDR3 is also encoded by other nucleotide sequences in the sample. The chain is built from TRBV5-1 and TRBJ2-7; no reliable D call. CDR1 and CDR2 (germline): SGHRS, YFSETQ. V lost 0 bases, J lost 1 base, and 8 bases lay in between. CDR3 size: 14 residues. CDR3 protein: CASSLGGSSYEQYF. The CDR3, as DNA: TGCGCCAGCAGCTTGGGAGGTAGTTCCTACGAGCAGTACTTC.

The gene calls are TRBV11-2 and TRBJ2-2; tentative D call: TRBD2 (5 bases). The V gene's germline CDR1 is SGHAT and CDR2 FQNNGV. V shed 4 bases and J shed 3 bases, with 15 bases lying between them. CDR3 size: 16 residues. Here the CDR3 reads CASSSGSWRDTGELFF. For the CDR3, the DNA is TGTGCCAGCAGCTCAGGTTCCTGGCGGGACACCGGGGAGCTGTTTTTT.

This clone has only a few counts. This sequence joins TRBV6-6 and TRBJ1-2; D ambiguous. V lost 4 bases and J lost 8, with 11 bases in between. CDR1 is MNHNY, CDR2 SVGAGI, per germline (reference sequence). The CDR3 length is 12 residues. CDR3 sequence reads: CASSSNMAGYTF. DNA of the CDR3: TGTGCCAGCAGTTCAAATATGGCCGGCTACACCTTC.